This TCR beta chain was retrieved from a study of human T cells and chemical hapten exposure. Findings and caveats of the study: Significantly greater numbers of large CDR3 similarity clusters came from expanded TCRs than from controls. In the PT1 data, expanded TCR counts showed a positive correlation with patch test score.

This clonotype has a handful of counts. Its antigen is undetermined. Using its own MiXCR run on the RACE reads, TCRdb lists one record per CDR3 protein. Here the sample spans about 14,000 distinct CDR3 sequences, about 17% being singletons. The CDR3 runs to 19 residues. Losses at the gene ends were 6 bases for V and 0 bases for J; bases not matched to a gene: 13. Germline-derived CDR1 and CDR2 are KGHSH and LQKENI. As for time point: patch test 1, 2 weeks after DPC sensitization. The treatment was: therapeutic diphenylcyclopropenone sensitization with weekly scalp DPC. The starting material was whole blood, obtained in connection with sensitization to the hapten diphenylcyclopropenone (DPC). The rearrangement uses TRBV18 and TRBJ2-6; TRBD1 matches 8 bases. The TCR was taken from a woman in her 30s with alopecia areata. Some clones in this sample may be carry-over from other donors' samples. For the CDR3, the DNA is TGTGCCAGCTCCCTCCTTGGACAGGGTCGGAGCTCTGGGGCCAACGTCCTGACTTTC. The encoded protein is CASSLLGQGRSSGANVLTF.